The clone carrying this T cell receptor beta chain showed up just a few times. The entry originates in a study of blood T cells in healthy people across ages. Together with a sample-barcoded 5' primer, a J-beta primer mix was included in a second PCR lasting about 7 to 11 cycles. TCRdb processed the 5' RACE reads anew with MiXCR; each CDR3 protein has one entry. The sample yields hundreds of thousands of distinct CDR3 sequences, about 24% seen once. V lost 4 bases to trimming and J lost 2 bases, with 12 bases between them. The CDR3 spans 14 residues. Germline values: CDR1 SGDLS, CDR2 YYNGEE. Drawn from each donor were 9 to 10 milliliters of peripheral blood. The sample also formed part of further work on T cells of mothers and their children.

The specimen was blood. The clonotype was recovered from a boy aged 5-17 years in good health. This chain uses TRBV9 with TRBJ2-5; D might be TRBD1 (6 bases). CDR3 region: CASSIGTSQETQYF. In DNA form, the CDR3 reads TGTGCCAGCAGCATCGGGACATCACAAGAGACCCAGTACTTC.